This T cell receptor beta chain was sequenced during a study of T-cell memory formation after mild COVID-19. The wider study: Largely, the TCR clusters proved donor specific.

This clonotype was seen more than once but under ten times. TCRdb redid the calling of the 5' RACE reads with MiXCR, one entry per CDR3 protein. The data hold over 300,000 distinct CDR3 sequences, with 20% to 25% observed a single time. V lost 5 bases to trimming and J lost 0 bases; unmatched junction nucleotides: 15. This CDR3 region has 17 residues. Germline V gene sequence: CDR1 SQVTM, CDR2 ANQGSEA. The sequencing sample was made of PBMCs or a T cell subset sorted from them (not recorded which). The receptor was isolated from a man aged 18 to 29 who had mild COVID-19 (a few samples of this study predate the infection). Cell type and time point are not known. The chain is built from TRBV29-1 and TRBJ1-1; 7 positions match TRBD1. CDR3 coding DNA: TGCAGCGTTAGCAACCAGGGGGGTGGAGGGATGAACACTGAAGCTTTCTTT. The encoded protein is CSVSNQGGGGMNTEAFF.